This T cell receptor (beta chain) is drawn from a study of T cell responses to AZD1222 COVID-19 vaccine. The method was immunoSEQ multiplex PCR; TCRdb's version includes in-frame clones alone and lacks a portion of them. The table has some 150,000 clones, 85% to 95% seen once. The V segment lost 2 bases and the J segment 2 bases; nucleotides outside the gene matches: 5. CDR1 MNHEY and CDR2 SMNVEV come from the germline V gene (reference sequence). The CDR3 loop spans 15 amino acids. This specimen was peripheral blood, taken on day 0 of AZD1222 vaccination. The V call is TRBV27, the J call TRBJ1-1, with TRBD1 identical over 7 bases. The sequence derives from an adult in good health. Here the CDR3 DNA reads TGTGCCAGCAGTTTAGTAGGGACAGCAAACACTGAAGCTTTCTTT. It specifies CASSLVGTANTEAFF.